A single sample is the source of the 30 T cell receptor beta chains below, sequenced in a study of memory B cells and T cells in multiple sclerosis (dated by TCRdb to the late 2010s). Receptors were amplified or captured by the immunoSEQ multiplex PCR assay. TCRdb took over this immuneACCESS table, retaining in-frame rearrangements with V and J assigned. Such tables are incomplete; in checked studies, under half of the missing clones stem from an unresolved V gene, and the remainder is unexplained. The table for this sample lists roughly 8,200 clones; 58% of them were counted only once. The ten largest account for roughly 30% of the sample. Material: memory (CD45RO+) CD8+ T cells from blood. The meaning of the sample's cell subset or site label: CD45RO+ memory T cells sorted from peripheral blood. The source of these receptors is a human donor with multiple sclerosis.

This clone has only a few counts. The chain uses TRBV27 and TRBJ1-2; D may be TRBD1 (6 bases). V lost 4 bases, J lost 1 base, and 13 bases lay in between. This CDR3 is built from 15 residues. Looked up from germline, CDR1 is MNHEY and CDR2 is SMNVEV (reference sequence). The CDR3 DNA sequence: TGTGCCAGCAGTTATCAGGGGACCCTTAACTATGGCTACACCTTC. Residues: CASSYQGTLNYGYTF.

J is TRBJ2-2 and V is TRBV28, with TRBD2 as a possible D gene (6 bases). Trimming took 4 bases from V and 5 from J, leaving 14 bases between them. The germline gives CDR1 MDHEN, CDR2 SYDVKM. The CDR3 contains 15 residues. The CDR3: CASSSEGPKTGELFF. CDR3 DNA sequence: TGTGCCAGCAGTTCGGAGGGCCCAAAGACCGGGGAGCTGTTTTTT.

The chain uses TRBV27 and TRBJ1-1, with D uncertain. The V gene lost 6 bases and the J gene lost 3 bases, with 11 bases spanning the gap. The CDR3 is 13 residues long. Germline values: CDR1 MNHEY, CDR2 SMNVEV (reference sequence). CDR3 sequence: CASRLNGYTEAFF. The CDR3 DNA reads TGTGCCAGCAGGCTCAACGGGTACACTGAAGCTTTCTTT.

CDR3 coding DNA: TGTGCCAGCAGTCCAGGGACAGGGGGCTCCTACGAGCAGTACTTC. Protein sequence: CASSPGTGGSYEQYF. The chain employs TRBV27 and TRBJ2-7; 11 nucleotides align to TRBD1. The CDR3 contains 15 residues. In germline, CDR1 is MNHEY, CDR2 SMNVEV (reference sequence). V shed 5 bases and J 0 bases; nucleotides not matched to a gene: 3.

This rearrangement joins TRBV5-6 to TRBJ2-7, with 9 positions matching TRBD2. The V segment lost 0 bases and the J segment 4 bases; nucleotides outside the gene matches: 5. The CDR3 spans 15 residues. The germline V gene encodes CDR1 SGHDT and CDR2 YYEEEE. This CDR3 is CASSLEPAGGYEQYF. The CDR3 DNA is TGTGCCAGCAGCTTGGAGCCAGCGGGAGGTTACGAGCAGTACTTC.

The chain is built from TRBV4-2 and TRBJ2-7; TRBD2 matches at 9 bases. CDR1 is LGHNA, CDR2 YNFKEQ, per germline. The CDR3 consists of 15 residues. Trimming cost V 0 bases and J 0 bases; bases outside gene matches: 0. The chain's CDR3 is CASSQDSGSSYEQYF. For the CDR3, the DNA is TGTGCCAGCAGCCAAGATAGCGGGAGCTCCTACGAGCAGTACTTC.

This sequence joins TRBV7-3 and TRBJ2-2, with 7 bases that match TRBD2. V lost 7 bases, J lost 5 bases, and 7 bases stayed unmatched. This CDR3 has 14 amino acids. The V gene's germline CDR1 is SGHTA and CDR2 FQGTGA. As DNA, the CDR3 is TGTGCCAGCACCCACAGCGGGGATACCGGGGAGCTGTTTTTT. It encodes CASTHSGDTGELFF.

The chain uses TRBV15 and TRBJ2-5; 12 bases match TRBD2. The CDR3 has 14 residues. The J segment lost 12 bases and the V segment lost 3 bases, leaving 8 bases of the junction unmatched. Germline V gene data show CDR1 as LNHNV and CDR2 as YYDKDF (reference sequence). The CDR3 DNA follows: TGTGCCACCAGCAGCCGGACTAGCGGGACCGCGGAGTACTTC. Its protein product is CATSSRTSGTAEYF.

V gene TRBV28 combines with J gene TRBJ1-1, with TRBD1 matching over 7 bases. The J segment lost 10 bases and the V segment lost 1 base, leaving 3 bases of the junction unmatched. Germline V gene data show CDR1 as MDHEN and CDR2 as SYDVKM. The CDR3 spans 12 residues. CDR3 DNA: TGTGCCAGCAGTTTATACAGGGGCCGAGCTTTCTTT. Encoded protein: CASSLYRGRAFF.

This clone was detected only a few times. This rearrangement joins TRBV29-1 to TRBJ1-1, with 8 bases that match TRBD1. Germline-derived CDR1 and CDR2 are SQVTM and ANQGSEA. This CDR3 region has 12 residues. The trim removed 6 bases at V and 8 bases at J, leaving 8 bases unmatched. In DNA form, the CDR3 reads TGCAGCGTAGCGGACAGGGCGGACGAAGCTTTCTTT. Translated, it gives CSVADRADEAFF.

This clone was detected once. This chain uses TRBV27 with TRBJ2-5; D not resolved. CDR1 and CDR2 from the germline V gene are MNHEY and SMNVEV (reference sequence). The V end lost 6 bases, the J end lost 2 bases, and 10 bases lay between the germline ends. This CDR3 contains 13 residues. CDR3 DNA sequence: TGTGCCAGCAGGGCTTCAGGTCAAGAGACCCAGTACTTC. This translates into CASRASGQETQYF.

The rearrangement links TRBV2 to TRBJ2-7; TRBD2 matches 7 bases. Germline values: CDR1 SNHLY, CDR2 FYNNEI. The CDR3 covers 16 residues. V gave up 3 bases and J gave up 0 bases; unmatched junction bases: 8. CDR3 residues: CASSDGGLAVSYEQYF. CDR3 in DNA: TGTGCCAGCAGTGATGGTGGGCTAGCGGTCTCCTACGAGCAGTACTTC.

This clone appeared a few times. Here the CDR3 reads CASSEVQGRETQYF. The CDR3 nucleotides are TGTGCCAGCAGTGAAGTACAGGGCAGGGAGACCCAGTACTTC. The chain uses TRBV6-1 and TRBJ2-5, with D perhaps matching TRBD1 (6 bases). The CDR3 spans 14 residues. Germline CDR1 reads MNHNS; CDR2 reads SASEGT. V was trimmed by 1 base and J by 5 bases, leaving 11 bases between them.

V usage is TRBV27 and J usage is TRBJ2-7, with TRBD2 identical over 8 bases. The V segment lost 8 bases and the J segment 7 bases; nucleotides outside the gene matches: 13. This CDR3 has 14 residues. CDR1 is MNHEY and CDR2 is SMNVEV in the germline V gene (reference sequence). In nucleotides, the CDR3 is TGTGCCAGCTTCGACGGTAGCGGGATCGGGGAGCAGTACTTC. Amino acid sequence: CASFDGSGIGEQYF.

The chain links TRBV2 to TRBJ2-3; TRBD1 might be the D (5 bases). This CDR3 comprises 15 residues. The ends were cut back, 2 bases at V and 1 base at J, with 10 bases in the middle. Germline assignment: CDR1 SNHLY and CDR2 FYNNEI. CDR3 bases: TGTGCCAGCAGTGAAAGGGGTTGGGGCACAGATACGCAGTATTTT. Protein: CASSERGWGTDTQYF.

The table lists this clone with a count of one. The CDR3 nucleotides read TGTGCCAGCAGCCCATCCCATAGCGGGGGGGGCACAGATACGCAGTATTTT. It is translated as CASSPSHSGGGTDTQYF. The rearrangement uses TRBV4-2 and TRBJ2-3; 11 nucleotides agree with TRBD2. The CDR3 has 17 residues. The ends lost 4 bases at V and 1 base at J; junction bases unmatched: 7. Germline assignment: CDR1 LGHNA and CDR2 YNFKEQ.

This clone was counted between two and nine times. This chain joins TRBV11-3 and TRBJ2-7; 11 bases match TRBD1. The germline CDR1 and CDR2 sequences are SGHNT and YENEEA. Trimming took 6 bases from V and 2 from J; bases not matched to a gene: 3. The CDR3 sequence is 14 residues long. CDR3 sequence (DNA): TGTGCCAGCAGGGGGACAGGGGGGACCTACGAGCAGTACTTC. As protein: CASRGTGGTYEQYF.

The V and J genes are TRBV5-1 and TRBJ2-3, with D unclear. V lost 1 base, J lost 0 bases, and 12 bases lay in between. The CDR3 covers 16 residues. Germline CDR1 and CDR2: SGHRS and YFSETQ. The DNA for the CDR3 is TGCGCCAGCAGCTTGTTCACGGCGACTAGCACAGATACGCAGTATTTT. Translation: CASSLFTATSTDTQYF.

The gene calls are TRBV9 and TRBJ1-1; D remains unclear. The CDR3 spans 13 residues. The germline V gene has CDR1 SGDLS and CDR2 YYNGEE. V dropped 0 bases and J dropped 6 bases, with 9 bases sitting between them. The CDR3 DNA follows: TGTGCCAGCAGCGTAGTGTCGGGAGCTGAAGCTTTCTTT. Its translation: CASSVVSGAEAFF.

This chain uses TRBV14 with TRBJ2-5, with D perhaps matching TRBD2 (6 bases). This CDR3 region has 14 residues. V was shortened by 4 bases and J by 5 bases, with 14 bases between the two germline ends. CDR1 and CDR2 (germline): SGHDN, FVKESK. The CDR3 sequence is CASSLWEVSETQYF. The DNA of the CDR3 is TGTGCCAGCAGCCTATGGGAGGTGTCGGAGACCCAGTACTTC.

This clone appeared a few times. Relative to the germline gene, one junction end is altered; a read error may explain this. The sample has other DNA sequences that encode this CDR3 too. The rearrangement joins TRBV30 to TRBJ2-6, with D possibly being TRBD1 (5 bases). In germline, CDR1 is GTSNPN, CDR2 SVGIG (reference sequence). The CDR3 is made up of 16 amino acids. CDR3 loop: CAWSVPAGNGANVLPF. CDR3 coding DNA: TGTGCCTGGAGTGTACCGGCAGGAAATGGGGCCAACGTCCTGCCTTTC.

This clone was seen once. This CDR3 is CASSGGLADEQYF. CDR3 DNA sequence: TGTGCCAGCAGTGGGGGACTAGCGGACGAGCAGTACTTC. The chain has TRBV28 and TRBJ2-5; 11 positions match TRBD2. The J call could be wrong; TRBJ2-7 is a better fit for the DNA end. In germline, CDR1 is MDHEN, CDR2 SYDVKM. This CDR3 contains 13 residues.

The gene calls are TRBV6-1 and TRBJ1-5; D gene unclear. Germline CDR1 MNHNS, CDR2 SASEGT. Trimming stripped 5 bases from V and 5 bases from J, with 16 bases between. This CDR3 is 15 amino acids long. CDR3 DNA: TGTGCCAGCAGTCTTCTGGGCCAAGACCATCAGCCCCAGCATTTT. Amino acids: CASSLLGQDHQPQHF.

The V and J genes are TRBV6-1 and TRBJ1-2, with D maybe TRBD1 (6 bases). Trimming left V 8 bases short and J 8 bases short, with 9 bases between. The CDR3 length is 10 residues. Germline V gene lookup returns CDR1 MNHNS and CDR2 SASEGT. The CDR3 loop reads CASWGGGYTF. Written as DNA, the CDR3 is TGTGCCAGCTGGGGGGGCGGCTACACCTTC.

CDR3 region: CASSNRDPETQYF. The CDR3 DNA follows: TGTGCCAGCAGTAACAGGGACCCAGAGACCCAGTACTTC. The chain uses TRBV6-1 and TRBJ2-5, with TRBD1 as a possible D gene (6 bases). Germline CDR1 MNHNS, CDR2 SASEGT. V shed 5 bases and J shed 4 bases, with 11 bases lying between them. This CDR3 spans 13 amino acids.

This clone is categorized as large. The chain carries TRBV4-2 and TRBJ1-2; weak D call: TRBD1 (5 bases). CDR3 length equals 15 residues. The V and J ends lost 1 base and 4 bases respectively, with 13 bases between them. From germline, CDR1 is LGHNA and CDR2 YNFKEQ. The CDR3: CASSQGVWGSYGYTF. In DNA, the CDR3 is TGTGCCAGCAGCCAAGGTGTTTGGGGCTCCTATGGCTACACCTTC.

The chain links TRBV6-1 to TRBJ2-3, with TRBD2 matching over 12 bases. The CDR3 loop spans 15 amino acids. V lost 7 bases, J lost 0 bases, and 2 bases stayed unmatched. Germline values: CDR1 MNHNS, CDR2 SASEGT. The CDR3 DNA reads TGTGCCAGCACCGGACTAGCGGGGAGCACAGATACGCAGTATTTT. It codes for CASTGLAGSTDTQYF.

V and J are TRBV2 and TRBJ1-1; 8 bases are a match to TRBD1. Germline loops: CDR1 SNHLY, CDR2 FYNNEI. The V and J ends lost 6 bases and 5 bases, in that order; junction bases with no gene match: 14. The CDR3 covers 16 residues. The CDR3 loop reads CASRGPPQGVRTEAFF. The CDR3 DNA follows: TGTGCCAGCAGGGGCCCACCACAGGGGGTAAGAACTGAAGCTTTCTTT.

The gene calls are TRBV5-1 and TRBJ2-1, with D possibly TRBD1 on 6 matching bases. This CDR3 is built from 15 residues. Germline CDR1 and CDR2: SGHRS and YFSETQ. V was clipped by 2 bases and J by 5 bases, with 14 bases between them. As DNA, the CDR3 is TGCGCCAGCAGCTTCTACTCACAGGGCCACAATGAGCAGTTCTTC. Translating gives CASSFYSQGHNEQFF.

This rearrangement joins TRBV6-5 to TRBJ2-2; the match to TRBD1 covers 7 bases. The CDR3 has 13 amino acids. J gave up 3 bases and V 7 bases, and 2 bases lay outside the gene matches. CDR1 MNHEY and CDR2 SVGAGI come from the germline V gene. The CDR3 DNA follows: TGTGCCAGCACCGACAGGGACACCGGGGAGCTGTTTTTT. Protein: CASTDRDTGELFF.